The present T cell receptor beta chain was sequenced within a study of cytomegalovirus exposure and HLA in healthy donors. Trimming at V came to 6 bases and at J to 8 bases, leaving 4 bases not matched to a gene. The CDR3 covers 13 residues. Germline lookup yields CDR1 SGHNT and CDR2 YENEEA. The PCR used 60 Vbeta and 13 Jbeta primers. Sequencing was performed with immunoSEQ multiplex PCR; in TCRdb, only in-frame clones are kept and a portion is missing. The sample includes about 160,000 clones, 82% of them seen just once. This clone was counted only a few times. The origin of this receptor is a man aged 45-65 years in good health and CMV-seropositive. The material sequenced was PBMCs. The chain carries TRBV11-3 and TRBJ2-1; 10 bases match TRBD1. CDR3 in amino acids: CASRRTGGDEQFF. The CDR3 bases are TGTGCCAGCAGACGGACAGGGGGGGATGAGCAGTTCTTC.